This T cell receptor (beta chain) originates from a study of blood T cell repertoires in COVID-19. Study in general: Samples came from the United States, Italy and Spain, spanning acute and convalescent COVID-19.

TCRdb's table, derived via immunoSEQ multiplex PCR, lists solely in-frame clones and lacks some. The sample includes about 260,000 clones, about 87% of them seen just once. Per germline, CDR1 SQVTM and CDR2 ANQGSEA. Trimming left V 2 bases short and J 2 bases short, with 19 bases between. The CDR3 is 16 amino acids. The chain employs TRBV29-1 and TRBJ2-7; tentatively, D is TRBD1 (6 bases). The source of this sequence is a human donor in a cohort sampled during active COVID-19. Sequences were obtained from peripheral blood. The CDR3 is CSVERRWTASTYEQYF. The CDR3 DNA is TGCAGCGTTGAAAGGAGGTGGACAGCTTCAACCTACGAGCAGTACTTC.